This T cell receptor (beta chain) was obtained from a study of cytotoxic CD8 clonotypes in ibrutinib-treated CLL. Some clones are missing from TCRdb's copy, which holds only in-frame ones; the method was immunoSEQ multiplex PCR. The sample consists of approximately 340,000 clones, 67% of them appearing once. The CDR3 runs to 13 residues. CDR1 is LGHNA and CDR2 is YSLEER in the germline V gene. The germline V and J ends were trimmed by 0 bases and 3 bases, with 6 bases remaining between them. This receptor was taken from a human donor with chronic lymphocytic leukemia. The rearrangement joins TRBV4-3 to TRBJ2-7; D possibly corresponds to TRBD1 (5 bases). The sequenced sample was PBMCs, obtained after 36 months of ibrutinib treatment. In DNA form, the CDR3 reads TGCGCCAGCAGCCAAGACAGGGACTACGAGCAGTACTTC. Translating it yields CASSQDRDYEQYF.